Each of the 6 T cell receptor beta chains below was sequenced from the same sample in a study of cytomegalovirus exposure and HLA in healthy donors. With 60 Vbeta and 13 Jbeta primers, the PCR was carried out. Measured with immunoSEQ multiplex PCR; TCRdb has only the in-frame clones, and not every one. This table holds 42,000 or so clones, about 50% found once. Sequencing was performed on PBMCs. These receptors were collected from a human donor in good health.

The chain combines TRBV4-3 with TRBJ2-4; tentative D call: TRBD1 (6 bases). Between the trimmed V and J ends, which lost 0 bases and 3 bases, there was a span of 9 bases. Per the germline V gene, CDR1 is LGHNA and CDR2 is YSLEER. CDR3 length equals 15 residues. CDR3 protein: CASSQDRGGKNIQYF. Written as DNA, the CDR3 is TGCGCCAGCAGCCAAGATCGAGGGGGCAAAAACATTCAGTACTTC.

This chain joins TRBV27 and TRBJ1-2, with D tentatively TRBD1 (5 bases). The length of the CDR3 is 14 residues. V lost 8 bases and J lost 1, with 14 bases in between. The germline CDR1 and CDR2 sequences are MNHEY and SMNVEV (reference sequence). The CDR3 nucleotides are TGTGCCAGCTACGGGCGGGACCTTAACTATGGCTACACCTTC. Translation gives CASYGRDLNYGYTF.

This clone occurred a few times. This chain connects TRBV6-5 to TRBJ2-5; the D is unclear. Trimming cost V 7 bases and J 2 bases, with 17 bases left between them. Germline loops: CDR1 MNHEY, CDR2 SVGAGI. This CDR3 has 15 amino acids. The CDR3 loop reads CASMRQRRAQETQYF. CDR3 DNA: TGTGCCAGCATGAGGCAGAGGAGAGCTCAAGAGACCCAGTACTTC.

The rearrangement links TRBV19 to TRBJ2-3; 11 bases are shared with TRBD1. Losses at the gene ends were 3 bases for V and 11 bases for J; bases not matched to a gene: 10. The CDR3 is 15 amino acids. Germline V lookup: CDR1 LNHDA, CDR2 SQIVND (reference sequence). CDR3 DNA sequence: TGTGCCAGTAGTATGGCCGGGACAGGGGGTGACAGGCAGTATTTT. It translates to CASSMAGTGGDRQYF.

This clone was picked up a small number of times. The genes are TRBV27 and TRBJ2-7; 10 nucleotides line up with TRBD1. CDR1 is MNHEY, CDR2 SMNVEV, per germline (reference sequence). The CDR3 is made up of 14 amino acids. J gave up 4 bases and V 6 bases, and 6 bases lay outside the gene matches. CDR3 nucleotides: TGTGCCAGCAGCAAAGGACAGGGGGTTTACGAGCAGTACTTC. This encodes CASSKGQGVYEQYF.

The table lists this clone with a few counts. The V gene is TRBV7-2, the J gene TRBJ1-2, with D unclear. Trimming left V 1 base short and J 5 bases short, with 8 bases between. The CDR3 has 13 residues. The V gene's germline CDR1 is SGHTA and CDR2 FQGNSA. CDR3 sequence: CASSLEVGYGYTF. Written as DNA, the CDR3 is TGTGCCAGCAGCTTAGAAGTCGGGTATGGCTACACCTTC.